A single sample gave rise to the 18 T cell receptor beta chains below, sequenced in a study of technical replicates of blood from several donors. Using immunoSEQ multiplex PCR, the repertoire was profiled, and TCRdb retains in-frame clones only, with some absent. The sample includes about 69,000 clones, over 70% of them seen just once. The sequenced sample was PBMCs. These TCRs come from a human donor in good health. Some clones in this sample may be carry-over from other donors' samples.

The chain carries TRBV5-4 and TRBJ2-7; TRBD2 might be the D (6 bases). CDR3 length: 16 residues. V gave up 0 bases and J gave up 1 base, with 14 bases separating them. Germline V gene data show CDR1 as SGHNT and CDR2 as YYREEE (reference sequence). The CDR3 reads CASSLGPGGTSYEQYF. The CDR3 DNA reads TGTGCCAGCAGCTTGGGGCCCGGCGGGACGTCCTACGAGCAGTACTTC.

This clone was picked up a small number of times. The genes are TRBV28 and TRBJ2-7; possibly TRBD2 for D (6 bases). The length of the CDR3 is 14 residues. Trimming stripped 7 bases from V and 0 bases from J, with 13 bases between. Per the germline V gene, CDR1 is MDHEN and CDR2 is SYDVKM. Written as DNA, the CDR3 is TGTGCCAGCACCGAAGGAGGGCTCTCCTACGAGCAGTACTTC. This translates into CASTEGGLSYEQYF.

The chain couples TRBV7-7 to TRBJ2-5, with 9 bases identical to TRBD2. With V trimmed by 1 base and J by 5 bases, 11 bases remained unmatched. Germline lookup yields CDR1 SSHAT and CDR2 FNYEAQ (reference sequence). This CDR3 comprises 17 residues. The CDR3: CASSLGVRDSGSETQYF. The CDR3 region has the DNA TGTGCCAGCAGCTTAGGGGTTCGCGATAGCGGGAGTGAGACCCAGTACTTC.

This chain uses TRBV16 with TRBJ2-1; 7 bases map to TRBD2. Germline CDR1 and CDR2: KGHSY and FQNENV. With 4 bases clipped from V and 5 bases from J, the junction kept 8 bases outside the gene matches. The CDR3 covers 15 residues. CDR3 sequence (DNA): TGTGCCAGCAGCCGGACGGGGGGAGGGAACAATGAGCAGTTCTTC. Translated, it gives CASSRTGGGNNEQFF.

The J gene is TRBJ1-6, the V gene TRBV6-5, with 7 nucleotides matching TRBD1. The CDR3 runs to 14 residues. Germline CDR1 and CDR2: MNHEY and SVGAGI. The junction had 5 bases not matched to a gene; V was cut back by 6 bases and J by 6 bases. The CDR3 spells CASSLRDSNSPLHF. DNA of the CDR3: TGTGCCAGCAGCCTCCGGGACAGTAATTCACCCCTCCACTTT.

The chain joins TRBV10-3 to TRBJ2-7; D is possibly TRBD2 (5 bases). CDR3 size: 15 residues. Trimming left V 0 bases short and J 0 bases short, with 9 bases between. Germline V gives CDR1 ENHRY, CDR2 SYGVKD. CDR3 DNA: TGTGCCATCAGTGAGTCGAGCGGCTCCTCCTACGAGCAGTACTTC. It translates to CAISESSGSSYEQYF.

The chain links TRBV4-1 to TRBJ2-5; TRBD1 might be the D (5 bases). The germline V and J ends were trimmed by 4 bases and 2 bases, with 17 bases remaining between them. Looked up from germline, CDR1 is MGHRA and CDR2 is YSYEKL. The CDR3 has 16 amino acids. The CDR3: CASSPEGALKQETQYF. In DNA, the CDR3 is TGCGCCAGCAGCCCCGAAGGGGCGCTGAAACAAGAGACCCAGTACTTC.

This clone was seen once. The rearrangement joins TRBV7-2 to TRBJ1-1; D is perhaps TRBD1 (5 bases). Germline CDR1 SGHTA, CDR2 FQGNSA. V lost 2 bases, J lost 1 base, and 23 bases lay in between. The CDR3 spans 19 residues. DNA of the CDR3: TGTGCCAGCAGCTTATATCGTTGGGGCCGCGGCAAACCGAACACTGAAGCTTTCTTT. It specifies CASSLYRWGRGKPNTEAFF.

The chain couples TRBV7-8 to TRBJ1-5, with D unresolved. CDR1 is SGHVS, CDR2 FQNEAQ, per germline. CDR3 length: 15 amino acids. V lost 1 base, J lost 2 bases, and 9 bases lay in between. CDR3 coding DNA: TGTGCCAGCAGCTTAGATAATTATGGCAATCAGCCCCAGCATTTT. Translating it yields CASSLDNYGNQPQHF.

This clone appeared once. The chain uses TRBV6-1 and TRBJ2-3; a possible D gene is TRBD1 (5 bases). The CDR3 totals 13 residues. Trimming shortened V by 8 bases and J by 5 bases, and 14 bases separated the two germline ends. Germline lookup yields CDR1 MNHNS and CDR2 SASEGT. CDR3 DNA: TGTGCCAGCGCCGGCCAGGGAATAGATACGCAGTATTTT. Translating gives CASAGQGIDTQYF.

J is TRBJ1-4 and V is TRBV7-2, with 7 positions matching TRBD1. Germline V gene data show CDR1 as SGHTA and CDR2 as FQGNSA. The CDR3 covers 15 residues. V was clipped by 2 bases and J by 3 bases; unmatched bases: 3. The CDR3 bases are TGTGCCAGCAGCTTAAATCAGGGGGCTAATGAAAAACTGTTTTTT. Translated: CASSLNQGANEKLFF.

CDR3 bases: TGTGCCAGTAGTATCGGACAGGGCACAGATACGCAGTATTTT. This codes for CASSIGQGTDTQYF. The rearrangement joins TRBV19 to TRBJ2-3; 7 bases line up with TRBD1. Trimming took 3 bases from V and 1 from J; bases not matched to a gene: 1. Germline V lookup: CDR1 LNHDA, CDR2 SQIVND (reference sequence). CDR3 size: 14 residues.

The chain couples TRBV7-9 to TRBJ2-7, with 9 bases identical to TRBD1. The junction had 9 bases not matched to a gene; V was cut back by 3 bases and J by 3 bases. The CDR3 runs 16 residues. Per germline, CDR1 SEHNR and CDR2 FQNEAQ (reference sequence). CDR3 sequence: CASSFQTGGGGYEQYF. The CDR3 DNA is TGTGCCAGCAGCTTTCAAACAGGGGGCGGAGGCTACGAGCAGTACTTC.

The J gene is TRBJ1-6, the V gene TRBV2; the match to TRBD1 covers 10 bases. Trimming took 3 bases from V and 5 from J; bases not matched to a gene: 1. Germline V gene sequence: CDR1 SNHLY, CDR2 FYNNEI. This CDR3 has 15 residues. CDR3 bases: TGTGCCAGCAGTGACGGACAGGGGGATAATTCACCCCTCCACTTT. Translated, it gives CASSDGQGDNSPLHF.

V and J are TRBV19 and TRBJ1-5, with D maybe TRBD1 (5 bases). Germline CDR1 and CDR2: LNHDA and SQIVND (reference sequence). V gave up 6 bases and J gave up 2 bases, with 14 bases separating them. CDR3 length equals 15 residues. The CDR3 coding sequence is TGTGCCAGTAGCGTCCAGGGTCAGCGCAATCAGCCCCAGCATTTT. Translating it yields CASSVQGQRNQPQHF.

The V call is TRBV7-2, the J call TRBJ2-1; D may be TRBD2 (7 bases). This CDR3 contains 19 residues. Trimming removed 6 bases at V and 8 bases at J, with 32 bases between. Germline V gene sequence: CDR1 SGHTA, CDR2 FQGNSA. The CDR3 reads CASSSRGGRRGYRGDEQFF. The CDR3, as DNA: TGTGCCAGCAGTTCTAGGGGGGGTCGGCGGGGATACAGAGGGGATGAGCAGTTCTTC.

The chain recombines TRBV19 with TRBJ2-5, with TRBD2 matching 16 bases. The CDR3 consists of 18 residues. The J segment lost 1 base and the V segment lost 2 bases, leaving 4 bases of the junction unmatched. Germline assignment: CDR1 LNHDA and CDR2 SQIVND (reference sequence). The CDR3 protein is CASSILGTSGRAQETQYF. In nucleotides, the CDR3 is TGTGCCAGTAGTATACTAGGGACTAGCGGGAGGGCCCAAGAGACCCAGTACTTC.

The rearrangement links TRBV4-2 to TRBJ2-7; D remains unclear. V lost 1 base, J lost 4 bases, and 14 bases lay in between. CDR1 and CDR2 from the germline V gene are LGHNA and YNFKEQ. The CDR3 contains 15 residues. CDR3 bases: TGTGCCAGCAGCCAAGTCTCTAGTTACATGTACGAGCAGTACTTC. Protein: CASSQVSSYMYEQYF.